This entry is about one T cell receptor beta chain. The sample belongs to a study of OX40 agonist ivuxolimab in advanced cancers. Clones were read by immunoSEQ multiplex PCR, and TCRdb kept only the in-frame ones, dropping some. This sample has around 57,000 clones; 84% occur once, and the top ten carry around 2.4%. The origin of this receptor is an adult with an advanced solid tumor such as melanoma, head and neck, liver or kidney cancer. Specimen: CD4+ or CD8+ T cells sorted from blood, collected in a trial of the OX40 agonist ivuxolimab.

The CDR3 region is CASSLDRIGQDSPLHF. As DNA, the CDR3 is TGTGCCAGCAGCTTAGATCGGATCGGTCAGGATTCACCCCTCCACTTT. The gene calls are TRBV7-2 and TRBJ1-6; D gene unclear. The CDR3 is 16 residues long. Germline V gene data show CDR1 as SGHTA and CDR2 as FQGNSA. The V and J ends lost 1 base and 8 bases respectively, with 15 bases between them. The entire variable domain, with the rest obtained from reference TRBV7-2 and TRBJ1-6, is as follows: GAGVSQSPSNKVTEKGKDVELRCDPISGHTALYWYRQSLGQGLEFLIYFQGNSAPDKSGLPSDRFSAERTGGSVSTLTIQRTQQEDSAVYLCASSLDRIGQDSPLHFGNGTRLTVT.